These 29 T cell receptor beta chains came from one sample sequenced in a study of shared clonotypes between healthy human individuals. The naive CD8 population came from CD45RO-negative cells selected for CCR7, without terminally differentiated effector memory CD45RA+ cells. The data were produced by immunoSEQ multiplex PCR, yet TCRdb's version contains in-frame clones alone and is incomplete. The sample consists of hundreds of thousands of clones, around 96% of them appearing once. Sequencing input: naive CD8+ T cells sorted from blood. Source of these receptors: a woman in her twenties or thirties in good health.

This clone has just one count. Other DNA sequences in the sample encode the same CDR3. The V call is TRBV4-2, the J call TRBJ2-7, with 10 bases lining up with TRBD2. The germline V gene encodes CDR1 LGHNA and CDR2 YNFKEQ. The CDR3 length is 16 residues. V lost 0 bases and J lost 2; bases outside the gene matches: 4. CDR3 sequence reads: CASSQDLGTSAYEQYF. The CDR3 DNA is TGTGCCAGCAGCCAAGATCTGGGGACTAGCGCCTACGAGCAGTACTTC.

The V call is TRBV19, the J call TRBJ2-5; D is possibly TRBD1 (5 bases). CDR3 length: 14 residues. Per germline, CDR1 LNHDA and CDR2 SQIVND (reference sequence). The germline V and J ends were trimmed by 4 bases and 5 bases, with 14 bases remaining between them. The CDR3 here is CASSTYDSLETQYF. The DNA of the CDR3 is TGTGCCAGTAGTACCTATGACAGCCTGGAGACCCAGTACTTC.

With regard to this clone: The sample has other DNA sequences that encode this CDR3 too. V and J are TRBV7-9 and TRBJ2-7, with D tentatively TRBD1 or TRBD2 (5 bases each). Germline CDR1 reads SEHNR; CDR2 reads FQNEAQ (reference sequence). This CDR3 spans 12 amino acids. V was shortened by 1 base and J by 6 bases, with 7 bases between the two germline ends. This CDR3 reads CASSLGGGEQYF. The CDR3, as DNA: TGTGCCAGCAGCTTAGGTGGGGGCGAGCAGTACTTC.

The V gene is TRBV7-9, the J gene TRBJ2-1, with 14 bases fitting TRBD2. Germline lookup yields CDR1 SEHNR and CDR2 FQNEAQ (reference sequence). The CDR3 has 18 residues. Unmatched junction bases numbered 5, after V lost 3 bases and J lost 1 base. The CDR3 coding sequence is TGTGCCAGCAGCTTGACTAGCGGGAGGGCCAGTTCCTACAATGAGCAGTTCTTC. Its protein is CASSLTSGRASSYNEQFF.

This clone was seen just once. The rearrangement links TRBV28 to TRBJ2-7; D is possibly TRBD1 or TRBD2 (5 bases each). From germline, CDR1 is MDHEN and CDR2 SYDVKM. The CDR3 sequence is 17 residues long. Trimming cost V 1 base and J 2 bases, with 18 bases left between them. The CDR3 sequence: CASSLSHMTERPYEQYF. The CDR3 DNA is TGTGCCAGCAGTTTATCCCATATGACAGAGCGGCCCTACGAGCAGTACTTC.

The gene calls are TRBV15 and TRBJ2-1; D unclear. The germline V and J ends were trimmed by 1 base and 8 bases, with 9 bases remaining between them. The CDR3 spans 13 residues. Germline V gene sequence: CDR1 LNHNV, CDR2 YYDKDF (reference sequence). The DNA of the CDR3 is TGTGCCACCAGCAGAGTCCCGGTCGATGAGCAGTTCTTC. Translated, it gives CATSRVPVDEQFF.

This clone was found once. This sample includes further DNA sequences coding for the same CDR3. This chain links TRBV27 with TRBJ2-1; 8 bases fit TRBD2. Germline loops: CDR1 MNHEY, CDR2 SMNVEV (reference sequence). The CDR3 consists of 14 residues. The V segment lost 2 bases and the J segment 3 bases; nucleotides outside the gene matches: 0. Here the CDR3 DNA reads TGTGCCAGCAGTTTAAGCGGGAGCTACAATGAGCAGTTCTTC. Encoded protein: CASSLSGSYNEQFF.

J is TRBJ2-7 and V is TRBV4-1; perhaps D is TRBD1 or TRBD2 (5 bases each). The V end was cut by 5 bases, the J end by 3 bases, with 11 bases between. From germline, CDR1 is MGHRA and CDR2 YSYEKL. The CDR3 is 13 amino acids. The CDR3 DNA reads TGCGCCAGCAGCTTCGGGACGGTCTACGAGCAGTACTTC. Translating gives CASSFGTVYEQYF.

On this clone itself: Other DNA variants within this sample encode the same CDR3. The rearrangement links TRBV28 to TRBJ1-5; 7 bases are shared with TRBD1. J was trimmed by 2 bases and V by 6 bases; bases with no gene match: 4. Germline lookup yields CDR1 MDHEN and CDR2 SYDVKM. The CDR3 covers 14 residues. The CDR3 bases are TGTGCCAGCAGCGTTACAGGGGGCAATCAGCCCCAGCATTTT. It yields the protein CASSVTGGNQPQHF. The full variable domain, rest sourced from reference TRBV28 and TRBJ1-5, is DVKVTQSSRYLVKRTGEKVFLECVQDMDHENMFWYRQDPGLGLRLIYFSYDVKMKEKGDIPEGYSVSREKKERFSLILESASTNQTSMYLCASSVTGGNQPQHFGDGTRLSIL.

The chain is built from TRBV11-2 and TRBJ2-7, with D tentatively TRBD2 (5 bases). V lost 5 bases and J 0 bases, leaving 11 bases between the germline ends. CDR3 length equals 14 residues. Germline assignment: CDR1 SGHAT and CDR2 FQNNGV. DNA for the CDR3: TGTGCCAGCAGCGCCTTCGGAGGCTCCTACGAGCAGTACTTC. Translation: CASSAFGGSYEQYF.

The CDR3 DNA sequence: TGCGCCAGCAGCCAAGATTTTCCGGGGGGGAACTACGAGCAGTACTTC. Translated, it gives CASSQDFPGGNYEQYF. The V gene is TRBV4-1, the J gene TRBJ2-7; TRBD2 matches 8 bases. The CDR3 runs to 16 residues. Trimming at V came to 0 bases and at J to 3 bases, leaving 7 bases not matched to a gene. Per the germline V gene, CDR1 is MGHRA and CDR2 is YSYEKL.

Note on this clone: In the same sample, other DNA sequences code for this CDR3. This chain joins TRBV27 and TRBJ2-7; unclear D gene. This CDR3 region has 13 residues. The V gene lost 6 bases and the J gene lost 1 base, with 10 bases spanning the gap. Germline V gene lookup returns CDR1 MNHEY and CDR2 SMNVEV (reference sequence). DNA for the CDR3: TGTGCCAGCAGCCCAGGACGGTCCTACGAGCAGTACTTC. Residues: CASSPGRSYEQYF.

This clone was seen only once. The chain joins TRBV15 to TRBJ2-5, with D tentatively TRBD1 (7 bases). The CDR3 covers 16 residues. Trimming stripped 0 bases from V and 2 bases from J, with 13 bases between. From germline, CDR1 is LNHNV and CDR2 YYDKDF (reference sequence). CDR3 coding DNA: TGTGCCACCAGCAGAGAGTTACAGGGGACTCAAGAGACCCAGTACTTC. This gives the protein CATSRELQGTQETQYF.

The rearrangement uses TRBV28 and TRBJ2-2; 8 bases fit TRBD1. Germline trimming cut 5 bases from V and 8 bases from J; bases unmatched to any gene: 10. The CDR3 is made up of 15 amino acids. The germline V gene has CDR1 MDHEN and CDR2 SYDVKM. The CDR3 region is CASSGGQGRSGELFF. DNA for the CDR3: TGTGCCAGCAGTGGAGGACAGGGTCGGTCGGGGGAGCTGTTTTTT. Complete variable domain (other parts from reference TRBV28 and TRBJ2-2): DVKVTQSSRYLVKRTGEKVFLECVQDMDHENMFWYRQDPGLGLRLIYFSYDVKMKEKGDIPEGYSVSREKKERFSLILESASTNQTSMYLCASSGGQGRSGELFFGEGSRLTVL.

The chain couples TRBV7-9 to TRBJ2-1; D is undetermined. V lost 5 bases and J lost 3, with 11 bases in between. The CDR3 length is 14 residues. The germline CDR1 and CDR2 sequences are SEHNR and FQNEAQ (reference sequence). The chain's CDR3 is CASSRSLGYNEQFF. The CDR3 region has the DNA TGTGCCAGCAGCCGCTCGTTGGGCTACAATGAGCAGTTCTTC. Combining the CDR3 with reference TRBV7-9 and TRBJ2-1 gives the whole variable domain DTGVSQNPRHKITKRGQNVTFRCDPISEHNRLYWYRQTLGQGPEFLTYFQNEAQLEKSRLLSDRFSAERPKGSFSTLEIQRTEQGDSAMYLCASSRSLGYNEQFFGPGTRLTVL.

This chain joins TRBV6-1 and TRBJ2-1; D perhaps matches TRBD2 (6 bases). The CDR3 totals 12 residues. Trimming pared 8 bases from V and 9 bases from J, leaving 14 bases between. CDR1 and CDR2 (germline): MNHNS, SASEGT. CDR3 loop: CASRLEGSEQFF. In DNA, the CDR3 is TGTGCCAGCCGACTAGAGGGCAGTGAGCAGTTCTTC.

The J gene is TRBJ2-5, the V gene TRBV4-2; the D gene is possibly TRBD1 (6 bases). Trimming left V 2 bases short and J 3 bases short, with 10 bases between. The CDR3 is 14 amino acids. Germline assignment: CDR1 LGHNA and CDR2 YNFKEQ. The CDR3 is CASSQQGFEETQYF. CDR3 DNA sequence: TGTGCCAGCAGCCAACAGGGGTTTGAAGAGACCCAGTACTTC.

The chain carries TRBV30 and TRBJ2-5; 12 bases match TRBD2. There are 15 residues in the CDR3. Looked up from germline, CDR1 is GTSNPN and CDR2 is SVGIG (reference sequence). Germline trimming cut 2 bases from V and 2 bases from J; bases unmatched to any gene: 3. For the CDR3, the DNA is TGTGCCTGGAGTCGGACTAGCGGGGCTCAAGAGACCCAGTACTTC. Its translation is CAWSRTSGAQETQYF.

The rearrangement links TRBV4-2 to TRBJ1-5, with D possibly being TRBD1 (6 bases). Trimming left V 3 bases short and J 5 bases short, with 17 bases between. Germline loops: CDR1 LGHNA, CDR2 YNFKEQ. This CDR3 spans 16 amino acids. This CDR3 reads CASSQGAGARYQPQHF. The CDR3 region has the DNA TGTGCCAGCAGCCAGGGGGCAGGGGCTAGGTATCAGCCCCAGCATTTT.

The V gene is TRBV5-1, the J gene TRBJ2-7; 8 bases align to TRBD1. Germline CDR1 is SGHRS and CDR2 is YFSETQ. This CDR3 comprises 15 residues. With 4 bases clipped from V and 2 bases from J, the junction kept 8 bases outside the gene matches. The CDR3, as DNA: TGCGCCAGCAGCCCATCCGGGACAGGTACCTACGAGCAGTACTTC. Translation: CASSPSGTGTYEQYF.

The gene calls are TRBV6-4 and TRBJ1-3; 12 nucleotides match TRBD1. J gave up 6 bases and V 5 bases, and 11 bases lay outside the gene matches. This CDR3 is built from 17 residues. Germline V gene lookup returns CDR1 MRHNA and CDR2 SNTAGT. The CDR3 is CASSHPPGQGAVNTIYF. In nucleotides, the CDR3 is TGTGCCAGCAGTCATCCCCCGGGACAGGGGGCAGTAAACACCATATATTTT.

The chain carries TRBV27 and TRBJ1-5; a possible D gene is TRBD1 (5 bases). Germline-derived CDR1 and CDR2 are MNHEY and SMNVEV (reference sequence). V shed 3 bases and J shed 6 bases, with 12 bases lying between them. The CDR3 extends over 14 amino acids. The CDR3 region has the DNA TGTGCCAGCAGTTTCTCGGGGGAGGGTCAGCCCCAGCATTTT. Translation gives CASSFSGEGQPQHF.

The chain carries TRBV5-6 and TRBJ2-7; a weak D match, TRBD2 (6 bases). Germline CDR1 is SGHDT and CDR2 is YYEEEE. V gave up 1 base and J gave up 2 bases, with 7 bases separating them. The CDR3 sequence is 13 residues long. As DNA, the CDR3 is TGTGCCAGCAGCTTGCCGGGGGCCTACGAGCAGTACTTC. Its translation is CASSLPGAYEQYF.

The chain uses TRBV19 and TRBJ2-7; D is perhaps TRBD1 (6 bases). Trimming took off 4 bases at V and 3 bases at J, with 16 bases between the two ends. CDR3 length: 15 residues. Germline loops: CDR1 LNHDA, CDR2 SQIVND (reference sequence). The CDR3 DNA follows: TGTGCCAGTAGTAGCAACAGGGATGAGAACTACGAGCAGTACTTC. This translates into CASSSNRDENYEQYF.

V and J are TRBV6-1 and TRBJ2-7, with 12 bases that match TRBD2. V shed 7 bases, J shed 2 bases, and the junction held 3 bases outside the gene matches. The CDR3 has 14 amino acids. CDR1 and CDR2 (germline): MNHNS, SASEGT. The CDR3 sequence: CASIGLAGPYEQYF. CDR3 coding DNA: TGTGCCAGCATCGGACTAGCGGGGCCCTACGAGCAGTACTTC.

This chain links TRBV6-1 with TRBJ1-2; D uncertain. The CDR3 runs 17 residues. Germline CDR1 is MNHNS and CDR2 is SASEGT. Trimming took off 3 bases at V and 1 base at J, with 18 bases between the two ends. DNA for the CDR3: TGTGCCAGCAGTGACTTACAGTCCGTACCCATTAACTATGGCTACACCTTC. This codes for CASSDLQSVPINYGYTF.

This chain uses TRBV9 with TRBJ2-2; 11 bases fit TRBD2. V dropped 3 bases and J dropped 2; count of bases not matched to a gene: 15. The CDR3 is made up of 20 amino acids. Germline V gene data show CDR1 as SGDLS and CDR2 as YYNGEE. The DNA for the CDR3 is TGTGCCAGCAGCGGCCTTCCTACTAGCGGGAGATCGGGCAACACCGGGGAGCTGTTTTTT. Translated: CASSGLPTSGRSGNTGELFF.

J is TRBJ2-7 and V is TRBV5-1; 9 nucleotides align to TRBD2. Germline V gives CDR1 SGHRS, CDR2 YFSETQ. The V segment lost 3 bases and the J segment 2 bases; nucleotides outside the gene matches: 6. The CDR3 is made up of 15 amino acids. This CDR3 reads CASSSIAGETYEQYF. The DNA of the CDR3 is TGCGCCAGCAGCTCTATAGCGGGAGAGACCTACGAGCAGTACTTC.

The chain is built from TRBV7-2 and TRBJ2-5; no clear D gene. The better agreement between TRBJ2-7 and the DNA end casts doubt on the J call. The germline V gene encodes CDR1 SGHTA and CDR2 FQGNSA. The CDR3 runs 12 residues. CDR3 region: CASSLGSGEQYF. CDR3 sequence (DNA): TGTGCCAGCAGCTTAGGGTCGGGCGAGCAGTACTTC.